This T cell receptor (beta chain) was obtained from a study of blood T cell repertoires in COVID-19. Study information: From T cells, B-cell-depleted T cells, or PBMCs came the material, which was cDNA or gDNA.

With regard to this clone: This CDR3 is also generated by other DNA sequences in the sample.

Germline CDR1 and CDR2: SGHTA and FQGNSA. The CDR3 is 14 residues long. Trimming removed 4 bases from V and 4 bases from J; junction bases left unmatched: 3. Produced via immunoSEQ multiplex PCR; TCRdb's table is partial and in-frame only. The table has fewer than 400,000 clones, around 90% seen once; the top ten hold approximately 5.5%. The TCR comes from a man aged 55-75 years who had recovered from COVID-19. Source material: PBMCs or T cells enriched from blood (not recorded which). The V and J genes are TRBV7-2 and TRBJ2-2; 7 bases align to TRBD1. The CDR3 DNA reads as TGTGCCAGCAGCTACAGGACAGGCACCGGGGAGCTGTTTTTT. It codes for CASSYRTGTGELFF.